Here is one TCR beta chain with its context. The target of this receptor is not known. No much larger clonotype is one base removed from it; base qualities were not supplied. This entry belongs to a study of Ad26.COV2.S vaccination and SARS-CoV-2 variants (dated by TCRdb to the early 2020s). For the study in its entirety: Vaccine-arm donors came from COV1001, a multicentre, randomized, double-blind, placebo-controlled phase I-IIa trial of Ad26.COV2.S in healthy adults. Ad26.COV2.S was given intramuscularly at 5x10^10 or 1x10^11 viral particles, as a single shot or as two shots 56 days apart. TCRbeta repertoire sequencing was used to assess the specificity and breadth of SARS-CoV-2-reactive T cell receptors after Ad26.COV2.S vaccination. A total of 32 samples were included in the TCR-sequenced set, comprising roughly 20 Ad26.COV2.S vaccine recipients, 5 placebo recipients and 8 SARS-CoV-2 convalescent individuals. Trial participants were randomized into five groups of five: low-dose or high-dose Ad26.COV2.S given once or twice, or placebo on both occasions. Investigators remained blinded to trial group allocation during experiments and outcome assessment. Overall study results and their limits: The authors noted that total T cell responses may have been underestimated by the TCR breadth and depth analyses. Comparable non-spike TCR breadth was observed between vaccine and placebo recipients, consistent with only spike being contained in the vaccine. The study was not powered to compare responses between vaccine doses or regimens. After vaccination, spike-specific CD8+ and CD4+ T cell responses were reported to show substantial breadth. Compared with placebo recipients, Ad26.COV2.S recipients showed higher spike-specific TCR breadth (P = 0.0014).

The treatment or condition label, read with the paper, signifies: roughly 18 received Ad26.COV2.S at low or high dose, single or two shots; 5 received placebo; per-sample allocation not given. For vaccine and placebo recipients, the sequenced repertoires came from samples collected on day 63 after the first injection. Between 29 July and 7 August 2020, Cohort 1b enrolled about two dozen adults aged 18-55 years at one site in Boston, USA. Ad26.COV2.S consisted of a replication-incompetent adenovirus type 26 vector by which a prefusion-stabilized SARS-CoV-2 spike protein from the original Wuhan strain was expressed. The germline V gene encodes CDR1 MNHEY and CDR2 SVGAGI. The CDR3 measures 14 amino acids from cysteine to phenylalanine. Just CDR3 DNA is preserved here, 42 bases in frame from base 1. V is pared back by 7 bases and J by 5 bases, with 14 bases lying between the germline termini. TCRbeta CDR3 regions were sequenced with the immunoSEQ Assay. After extraction, genomic DNA underwent amplification by bias-controlled multiplex PCR, followed by high-throughput sequencing. For the original study's pipeline: To quantify the absolute abundance of every unique TCRbeta CDR3 region, sequences were collapsed and filtered. T cell fraction was estimated by normalizing TCRbeta template counts to usable DNA, with usable DNA measured through amplification of reference genes found in all nucleated cells. Repertoire TCRs were annotated as SARS-CoV-2-specific when V gene, CDR3 amino acid sequence and J gene were exactly matched to a known reactive TCR set. The reference SARS-CoV-2 TCR set was derived from MIRA and filtered for enrichment in COVID-19-positive ImmuneCODE repertoires, a step that removed public or cross-reactive TCRs. Using the MIRA antigens, annotated TCRs were further analysed by specific ORF or by position within an ORF. Breadth was defined as annotated unique rearrangements over total unique productive rearrangements; depth was the summed frequency of those rearrangements. Two-sided Wilcoxon rank-sum tests were used to compare TCR breadth between groups. TCRdb took over this immuneACCESS table, retaining in-frame rearrangements with V and J assigned. Such tables are incomplete; in checked studies, under half of the missing clones stem from an unresolved V gene, and the remainder is unexplained. That table furnishes V, J and clone size, whereas the DNA furnished D and trimming. The sample table records a few hundred thousand clones; roughly 90% of these occur just once. The top ten clones comprise around 1.7% of the sample.

This receptor chain uses TRBV6-5 and TRBJ2-2; TRBD2 might be the D gene, on 5 matching bases. The material was peripheral blood, obtained in a trial of Ad26.COV2.S vaccine versus placebo. This TCR was sampled from a person between 18 and 60 years old who received the Ad26.COV2.S COVID-19 vaccine or a placebo. This receptor has the CDR3 CASTWTLATGELFF. Read as DNA, the sequence is TGTGCCAGCACCTGGACTCTAGCTACCGGGGAGCTGTTTTTT.